The rows below give T cell receptor beta chains drawn from one sample of a study of blood T cell repertoires in COVID-19. Assay: immunoSEQ multiplex PCR; the TCRdb copy retains only in-frame clones and omits some. The table has around 160,000 clones, 80% to 90% seen once. The specimen was peripheral blood. Receptors were obtained from a man aged 55 to 69 with acute or convalescent COVID-19. Both conserved end residues are part of each CDR3. Fields, in order: J gene, D gene, V gene, clone size, CDR3 protein, CDR3 DNA. A D gene is named only where the DNA matches it firmly. Expanded clones are given a class, and other clones once, few, many or no size at all.

J: TRBJ1-5
D: .
V: TRBV29-1
size: .
CDR3: CSVEDGSGRTNF
DNA: TGCAGCGTTGAAGATGGCTCAGGGAGGACTAATTTT

J: TRBJ1-1
D: .
V: TRBV7-2
size: .
CDR3: CASSLLGGSEAFF
DNA: TGTGCCAGCAGCCTGCTCGGGGGTTCTGAAGCTTTCTTT

J: TRBJ2-2
D: TRBD1
V: TRBV25-1
size: .
CDR3: CARSRGGIRTGELFF
DNA: TGTGCCAGGAGTCGAGGGGGCATACGAACCGGGGAGCTGTTTTTT

J: TRBJ2-3
D: .
V: TRBV30
size: .
CDR3: CAWSVLREADTQYF
DNA: TGTGCCTGGAGTGTACTAAGGGAGGCAGATACGCAGTATTTT

J: TRBJ2-3
D: TRBD2
V: TRBV6-1
size: .
CDR3: CASSDRGLAGGFTDTQYF
DNA: TGTGCCAGCAGTGACCGAGGGCTAGCGGGGGGGTTCACAGATACGCAGTATTTT

J: TRBJ1-5
D: TRBD1
V: TRBV28
size: .
CDR3: CASSFTRGKNQPQHF
DNA: TGTGCCAGCAGTTTCACCAGGGGGAAAAATCAGCCCCAGCATTTT

J: TRBJ2-3
D: .
V: TRBV3-1/TRBV3-2
size: .
CDR3: CASSLSATDTQYF
DNA: TGTGCCAGCAGCCTGAGCGCCACAGATACGCAGTATTTT

J: TRBJ2-7
D: .
V: TRBV10-3
size: .
CDR3: CAISETGAYEQYF
DNA: TGTGCCATCAGTGAGACTGGAGCATACGAGCAGTACTTC

J: TRBJ1-1
D: .
V: TRBV5-4
size: .
CDR3: CASSPRGEEGEAFF
DNA: TGTGCCAGCAGCCCCCGGGGGGAGGAGGGTGAAGCTTTCTTT

J: TRBJ2-5
D: .
V: TRBV5-1
size: few
CDR3: CASSSPDYQETQYF
DNA: TGCGCCAGCAGCTCCCCGGACTACCAAGAGACCCAGTACTTC

J: TRBJ2-7
D: TRBD2
V: TRBV28
size: .
CDR3: CASSLGLAGQYF
DNA: TGTGCCAGCAGCCTCGGACTAGCCGGGCAGTACTTC

J: TRBJ2-7
D: TRBD2
V: TRBV6-6
size: .
CDR3: CASRVAGDLAYEQYF
DNA: TGTGCCAGCAGGGTAGCGGGAGACTTAGCCTACGAGCAGTACTTC

J: TRBJ2-6
D: .
V: TRBV3-1/TRBV3-2
size: .
CDR3: CASSQDPGSGANVLTF
DNA: TGTGCCAGCAGCCAAGATCCGGGCTCTGGGGCCAACGTCCTGACTTTC

J: TRBJ2-1
D: TRBD2
V: TRBV5-1
size: .
CDR3: CASSLQPGLVNEQFF
DNA: TGCGCCAGCAGTTTACAGCCGGGACTAGTGAATGAGCAGTTCTTC

J: TRBJ2-6
D: .
V: TRBV2
size: .
CDR3: CASSLLPSWGAGANVLTF
DNA: TGTGCCAGCAGTCTACTACCCTCCTGGGGCGCTGGGGCCAACGTCCTGACTTTC

J: TRBJ2-7
D: .
V: TRBV10-3
size: .
CDR3: CAISEPGRGIYEQYF
DNA: TGTGCCATCAGTGAGCCGGGCAGGGGTATTTACGAGCAGTACTTC

J: TRBJ2-4
D: .
V: TRBV3-1/TRBV3-2
size: once
CDR3: CASSQGGTGAKNIQYF
DNA: TGTGCCAGCAGCCAAGGAGGTACAGGGGCCAAAAACATTCAGTACTTC

J: TRBJ1-1
D: .
V: TRBV2
size: .
CDR3: CASVQNTEAFF
DNA: TGTGCCAGCGTCCAGAACACTGAAGCTTTCTTT

J: TRBJ2-1
D: .
V: TRBV4-1
size: .
CDR3: CASSLGLGGGIYNEQFF
DNA: TGCGCCAGCAGCCTCGGCTTAGGTGGCGGGATCTACAATGAGCAGTTCTTC

J: TRBJ2-1
D: .
V: TRBV10-3
size: .
CDR3: CATRLGSGGEQFF
DNA: TGTGCCACCCGGCTAGGTTCTGGTGGTGAGCAGTTCTTC

J: TRBJ2-7
D: .
V: TRBV3-1/TRBV3-2
size: .
CDR3: CASSPKPLEQYF
DNA: TGTGCCAGCAGCCCCAAGCCCCTCGAGCAGTACTTC

J: TRBJ2-1
D: .
V: TRBV28
size: .
CDR3: CASSPLGGLDNEQFF
DNA: TGTGCCAGCAGTCCCCTTGGAGGACTTGACAATGAGCAGTTCTTC

J: TRBJ1-5
D: .
V: TRBV28
size: .
CDR3: CASTADSRYSNQPQHF
DNA: TGTGCCAGCACCGCGGACAGCCGATATAGCAATCAGCCCCAGCATTTT

J: TRBJ1-6
D: TRBD1
V: TRBV5-4
size: .
CDR3: CASSVVDRVGSPLHF
DNA: TGTGCCAGCAGCGTGGTGGACAGGGTCGGATCACCCCTCCACTTT

J: TRBJ2-1
D: TRBD2
V: TRBV27
size: .
CDR3: CASSFGREGNEQFF
DNA: TGTGCCAGCAGTTTTGGTCGGGAGGGCAATGAGCAGTTCTTC